The 20 T cell receptor beta chains reported below all come from one sample, sequenced in a study of T cell responses to AZD1222 COVID-19 vaccine. This table comes from immunoSEQ multiplex PCR, and its TCRdb copy is limited to in-frame clones, with some not included. The sample carries 180,000 or so clones, around 90% recorded once. The sample consisted of peripheral blood, taken 28 days after the second AZD1222 dose. These receptors came from an adult who received the AZD1222 COVID-19 vaccine.

The genes are TRBV14 and TRBJ2-3; a possible D gene is TRBD2 (5 bases). This CDR3 is 15 amino acids long. V was pared by 1 base and J by 6 bases, with 14 bases between. Germline V gene sequence: CDR1 SGHDN, CDR2 FVKESK. The CDR3 here is CASSQGPAVRDTQYF. The CDR3 DNA is TGTGCCAGCAGCCAAGGTCCAGCGGTTCGCGATACGCAGTATTTT.

This clone appeared a few times. The chain joins TRBV7-9 to TRBJ1-1; 11 bases are shared with TRBD1. CDR1 is SEHNR, CDR2 FQNEAQ, per germline (reference sequence). This CDR3 has 15 residues. V was pared by 6 bases and J by 5 bases, with 8 bases of the junction left unmatched. CDR3 coding DNA: TGTGCCAGCAGGTCGCCAGGGGACAGGGGGACTGAAGCTTTCTTT. It translates to CASRSPGDRGTEAFF. The variable domain in full, completed from reference TRBV7-9 and TRBJ1-1, reads DTGVSQNPRHKITKRGQNVTFRCDPISEHNRLYWYRQTLGQGPEFLTYFQNEAQLEKSRLLSDRFSAERPKGSFSTLEIQRTEQGDSAMYLCASRSPGDRGTEAFFGQGTRLTVV.

V usage is TRBV3-1 (or the pseudogene TRBV3-2) and J usage is TRBJ2-2, with D hard to call. CDR3 size: 14 residues. With 4 bases removed from V and 2 bases from J, the gap between germline ends came to 8 bases. Per the germline V gene, CDR1 is LGHDT and CDR2 is YNNKEL (reference sequence). CDR3 sequence (DNA): TGTGCCAGCAGCCGAAACGCTAACACCGGGGAGCTGTTTTTT. Its protein product is CASSRNANTGELFF.

CDR3 loop: CASSRGQTYEQYF. CDR3 nucleotides: TGTGCCAGCAGCCGTGGACAGACCTACGAGCAGTACTTC. J is TRBJ2-7 and V is TRBV7-8, with D maybe TRBD1 (6 bases). V lost 5 bases, J lost 2 bases, and 10 bases lay in between. The germline gives CDR1 SGHVS, CDR2 FQNEAQ. The CDR3 loop spans 13 amino acids.

This chain links TRBV7-2 with TRBJ2-7; TRBD2 matches at 10 bases. The J segment lost 4 bases and the V segment lost 6 bases, leaving 9 bases of the junction unmatched. The germline V gene has CDR1 SGHTA and CDR2 FQGNSA. CDR3 length equals 15 residues. Here the CDR3 reads CASSPLAGVLYEQYF. CDR3 in DNA: TGTGCCAGCAGTCCTCTAGCGGGAGTACTTTACGAGCAGTACTTC.

V is TRBV7-3 and J is TRBJ1-2; D call uncertain. The V gene's germline CDR1 is SGHTA and CDR2 FQGTGA. Trimming stripped 6 bases from V and 0 bases from J, with 8 bases between. The CDR3 contains 13 residues. CDR3 nucleotides: TGTGCCAGCAGTCCGGATACTAACTATGGCTACACCTTC. It translates to CASSPDTNYGYTF.

V usage is TRBV19 and J usage is TRBJ1-4; unclear D gene. Germline loops: CDR1 LNHDA, CDR2 SQIVND (reference sequence). CDR3 size: 14 residues. Trimming removed 1 base from V and 0 bases from J, with 3 bases in between. The CDR3 here is CASSIGTTNEKLFF. DNA of the CDR3: TGTGCCAGTAGTATAGGAACAACTAATGAAAAACTGTTTTTT. Full variable domain (outside the CDR3, taken from reference TRBV19 and TRBJ1-4): DGGITQSPKYLFRKEGQNVTLSCEQNLNHDAMYWYRQDPGQGLRLIYYSQIVNDFQKGDIAEGYSVSREKKESFPLTVTSAQKNPTAFYLCASSIGTTNEKLFFGSGTQLSVL.

This chain joins TRBV7-8 and TRBJ1-5; D might be TRBD1 (5 bases). Per the germline V gene, CDR1 is SGHVS and CDR2 is FQNEAQ. Trimming took 5 bases from V and 3 from J, leaving 23 bases between them. The CDR3 covers 18 residues. CDR3 sequence: CASSRGVGFIDINQPQHF. The CDR3 region has the DNA TGTGCCAGCAGCCGGGGGGTGGGGTTCATTGATATCAATCAGCCCCAGCATTTT.

The chain combines TRBV7-9 with TRBJ2-1; the D gene is possibly TRBD2 (5 bases). Germline V gene sequence: CDR1 SEHNR, CDR2 FQNEAQ (reference sequence). Trimming took 1 base from V and 6 from J, leaving 16 bases between them. The CDR3 is made up of 16 amino acids. CDR3 loop: CASSLVGEMGVNEQFF. The CDR3 region has the DNA TGTGCCAGCAGCTTAGTCGGGGAAATGGGAGTCAATGAGCAGTTCTTC.

The V gene is TRBV21-1, the J gene TRBJ2-5; the table's TRBD2 call for D was not verified on the DNA. TRBV21-1 is a listed pseudogene. CDR3 length: 15 amino acids. The CDR3 DNA follows: TGTGCCAGCAGCCCCGGGACTAGCGGGAGAAAGACCCAGTACTTC. Amino acid sequence: CASSPGTSGRKTQYF.

This clone occurred a few times. The chain joins TRBV6-5 to TRBJ2-4; 9 bases agree with TRBD1. The germline CDR1 and CDR2 sequences are MNHEY and SVGAGI. The CDR3 consists of 13 residues. V shed 2 bases, J shed 9 bases, and the junction held 2 bases outside the gene matches. The CDR3 sequence is CASSYTGGGIQYF. CDR3 coding DNA: TGTGCCAGCAGTTACACAGGGGGCGGCATTCAGTACTTC.

The CDR3 spells CASSYQGGRYTEAFF. For the CDR3, the DNA is TGTGCCAGCAGTTACCAGGGGGGTCGTTACACTGAAGCTTTCTTT. The gene calls are TRBV6-2 or TRBV6-3 and TRBJ1-1, with 7 nucleotides matching TRBD1. From germline, CDR1 is MNHEY and CDR2 SVGEGT. The CDR3 spans 15 residues. J lost 3 bases, V lost 2 bases, and 6 bases had no gene match.

The chain combines TRBV7-3 with TRBJ2-3, with TRBD1 matching over 7 bases. The ends lost 5 bases at V and 2 bases at J; junction bases unmatched: 10. Germline values: CDR1 SGHTA, CDR2 FQGTGA. The CDR3 is 16 residues long. The CDR3, as DNA: TGTGCCAGCAGCCCGAGACGACAGGGTGCCACAGATACGCAGTATTTT. Its translation: CASSPRRQGATDTQYF.

A single count supports this clone. The gene calls are TRBV28 and TRBJ1-4; perhaps TRBD1 as D (5 bases). The CDR3 covers 16 residues. The germline V gene encodes CDR1 MDHEN and CDR2 SYDVKM. V lost 7 bases, J lost 8 bases, and 23 bases lay in between. The CDR3 sequence is CASIPGGTAPGEKLFF. CDR3 DNA sequence: TGTGCCAGCATCCCCGGGGGTACGGCCCCGGGGGAAAAACTGTTTTTT.

This chain links TRBV14 with TRBJ2-7; D unclear. V lost 0 bases to trimming and J lost 9 bases, with 6 bases between them. Germline CDR1 reads SGHDN; CDR2 reads FVKESK. The length of the CDR3 is 11 residues. The DNA of the CDR3 is TGTGCCAGCAGCCAAGATCAAGTGCAGTACTTC. Amino acids: CASSQDQVQYF. Based on the CDR3 plus reference TRBV14 and TRBJ2-7, the full variable domain is EAGVTQFPSHSVIEKGQTVTLRCDPISGHDNLYWYRRVMGKEIKFLLHFVKESKQDESGMPNNRFLAERTGGTYSTLKVQPAELEDSGVYFCASSQDQVQYFGPGTRLTVT.

The CDR3 DNA is TGCAGTGCCGCAGTCGATACGCAGTATTTT. It encodes CSAAVDTQYF. The V call is TRBV20-1, the J call TRBJ2-3; the D is unclear. Germline V gene lookup returns CDR1 DFQATT and CDR2 SNEGSKA (reference sequence). The CDR3 has 10 amino acids. Trimming took off 6 bases at V and 6 bases at J, with 7 bases between the two ends.

V gene TRBV18 combines with J gene TRBJ2-7; TRBD2 is a possible D gene (6 bases). Per the germline V gene, CDR1 is KGHSH and CDR2 is LQKENI. The V end lost 8 bases, the J end lost 2 bases, and 19 bases lay between the germline ends. The CDR3 contains 15 residues. Here the CDR3 reads CASSISGVRAYEQYF. CDR3 DNA sequence: TGTGCCAGCAGCATCTCGGGGGTTAGGGCCTACGAGCAGTACTTC. The whole variable domain, remainder taken from reference TRBV18 and TRBJ2-7, is NAGVMQNPRHLVRRRGQEARLRCSPMKGHSHVYWYRQLPEEGLKFMVYLQKENIIDESGMPKERFSAEFPKEGPSILRIQQVVRGDSAAYFCASSISGVRAYEQYFGPGTRLTVT.

The table lists this clone with a count of one. This chain uses TRBV7-8 with TRBJ2-5; D perhaps matches TRBD2 (7 bases). Deletions cut 2 bases from V and 3 bases from J, with 19 bases between. The CDR3 extends over 17 amino acids. Germline CDR1 reads SGHVS; CDR2 reads FQNEAQ. The CDR3 DNA reads as TGTGCCAGCAGCTTAAGAAGGGGGGGGCAACAGGAAGAGACCCAGTACTTC. The encoded protein is CASSLRRGGQQEETQYF.

This clone was recorded only once. The chain recombines TRBV4-3 with TRBJ2-7; tentative D call: TRBD2 (6 bases). CDR3 length: 16 amino acids. In germline, CDR1 is LGHNA, CDR2 YSLEER. Trimming removed 0 bases at V and 0 bases at J, with 12 bases between. In DNA, the CDR3 is TGCGCCAGCAGCCAAGATTGGGACTCGAGCTCCTACGAGCAGTACTTC. It is translated as CASSQDWDSSSYEQYF.

V is TRBV21-1 and J is TRBJ2-7; TRBD1 reflects the table's D call only, with no check against the DNA. TRBV21-1 is shown as a pseudogene. CDR3 size: 18 residues. The CDR3 DNA reads TGTGCCAGCAGCACACTCGGGACAGACCGGGGCGTCTCCTACGAGCAGTACTTC. Protein: CASSTLGTDRGVSYEQYF.